This T cell receptor (beta chain) was recorded in a study of vaccination and CD4 T cells after COVID-19. The germline CDR1 and CDR2 sequences are MRHNA and SNTAGT. There are 15 residues in the CDR3. V lost 10 bases to trimming and J lost 0 bases, with 16 bases between them. Notes on this clonotype: Its antigen remains unknown.

The Oncomine TCR Beta short-read assay was applied to DNA of cultured CD4+ T cells. TCRdb re-called the PCR reads through MiXCR, storing one row per CDR3 protein. Of about 11,000 distinct CDR3 sequences listed, about 50% are singletons. Treatment described: approximately 10-day PBMC culture with coronavirus spike peptide pools or control peptides (ViraFEST assay). Patients returned positive PCR results between March and December 2020, earlier than US Alpha, Beta and Delta variants. The sample consisted of CD4+ T cells from blood, cultured in vitro. The chain combines TRBV6-4 with TRBJ2-1, with D perhaps TRBD1 (6 bases). The TCR sequence derives from a human donor who had recovered from COVID-19. This CDR3 reads CATRDRPSSYNEQFF. Written as DNA, the CDR3 is TGTGCCACCCGAGACAGGCCCAGCTCCTACAATGAGCAGTTCTTC.